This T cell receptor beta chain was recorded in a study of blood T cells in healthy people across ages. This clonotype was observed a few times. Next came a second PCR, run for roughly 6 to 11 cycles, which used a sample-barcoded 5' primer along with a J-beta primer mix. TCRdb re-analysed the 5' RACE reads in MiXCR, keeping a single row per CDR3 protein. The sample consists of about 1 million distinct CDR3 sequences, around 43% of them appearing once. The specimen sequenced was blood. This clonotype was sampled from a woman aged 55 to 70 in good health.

CDR3 coding DNA: TGTGCCAGCAGTGTAGTTAGGGGTGAAAAACTGTTTTTT. Translation: CASSVVRGEKLFF. V is TRBV27 and J is TRBJ1-4, with TRBD1 as a possible D gene (5 bases). V lost 5 bases and J 7 bases, leaving 11 bases between the germline ends. The CDR3 is 13 amino acids. Germline CDR1 MNHEY, CDR2 SMNVEV (reference sequence).